The clone carrying this T cell receptor beta chain was seen only a few times. No antigen is known for it. The repertoire was sequenced with immunoSEQ multiplex PCR; TCRdb's copy has only in-frame clones and lacks some. The table lists roughly 77,000 clones, 70% to 90% of them singletons, with roughly 5% in the top ten. The CDR3 is 14 amino acids. V was clipped by 5 bases and J by 5 bases; unmatched bases: 8. Germline values: CDR1 MDHEN, CDR2 SYDVKM. This entry belongs to a study of T cell responses to AZD1222 COVID-19 vaccine. Study-level points and caveats: Most donors were white British, females outnumbered males, and clonal diversity was possibly underestimated. The repertoires were collected only after the peak T cell response. Reportedly, nearly half the spike-specific TCRs target unmutated variant regions. Only a handful of AZD1222 recipients were seropositive at baseline.

The sample consisted of peripheral blood, taken on day 0 of MenACWY control vaccination. The chain joins TRBV28 to TRBJ1-1, with TRBD1 identical over 7 bases. This TCR derives from an adult in good health. The CDR3 is CASSLLTGSTEAFF. The CDR3 DNA follows: TGTGCCAGCAGTCTGTTGACAGGGAGTACTGAAGCTTTCTTT.